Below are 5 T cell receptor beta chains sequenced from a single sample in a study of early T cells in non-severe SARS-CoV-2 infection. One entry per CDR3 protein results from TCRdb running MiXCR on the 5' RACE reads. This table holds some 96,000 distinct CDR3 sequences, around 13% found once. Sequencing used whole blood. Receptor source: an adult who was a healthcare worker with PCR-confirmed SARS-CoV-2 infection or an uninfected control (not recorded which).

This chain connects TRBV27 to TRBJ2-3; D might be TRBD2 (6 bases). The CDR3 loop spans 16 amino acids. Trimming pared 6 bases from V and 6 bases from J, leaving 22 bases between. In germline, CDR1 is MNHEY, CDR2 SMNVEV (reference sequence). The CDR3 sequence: CASSTKLRDRGDTQYF. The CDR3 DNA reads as TGTGCCAGCAGCACAAAATTGCGGGACCGCGGGGATACGCAGTATTTT.

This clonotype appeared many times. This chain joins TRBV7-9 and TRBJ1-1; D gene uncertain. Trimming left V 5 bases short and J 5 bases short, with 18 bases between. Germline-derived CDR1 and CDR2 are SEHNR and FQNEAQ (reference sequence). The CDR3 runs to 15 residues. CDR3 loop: CASSAPGEGKTEAFF. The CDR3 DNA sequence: TGTGCCAGCAGCGCCCCCGGGGAGGGAAAGACTGAAGCTTTCTTT.

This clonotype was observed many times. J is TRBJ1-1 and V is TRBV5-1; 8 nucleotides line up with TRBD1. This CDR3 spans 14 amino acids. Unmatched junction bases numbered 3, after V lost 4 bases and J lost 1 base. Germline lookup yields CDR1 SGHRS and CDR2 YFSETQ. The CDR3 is CASSPDRGNTEAFF. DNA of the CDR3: TGCGCCAGCAGCCCAGACAGGGGGAACACTGAAGCTTTCTTT.

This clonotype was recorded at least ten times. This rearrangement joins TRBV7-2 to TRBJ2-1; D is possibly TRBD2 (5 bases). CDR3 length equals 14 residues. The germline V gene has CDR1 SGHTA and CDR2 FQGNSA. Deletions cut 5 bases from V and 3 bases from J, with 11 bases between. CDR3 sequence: CASSPFTSYNEQFF. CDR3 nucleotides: TGTGCCAGCAGCCCCTTCACTAGCTACAATGAGCAGTTCTTC.

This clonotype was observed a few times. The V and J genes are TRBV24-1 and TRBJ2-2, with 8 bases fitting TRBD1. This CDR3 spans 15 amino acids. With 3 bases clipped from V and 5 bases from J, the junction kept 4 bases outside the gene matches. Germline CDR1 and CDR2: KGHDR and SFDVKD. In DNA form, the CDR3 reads TGTGCCACCAGTGATCCCAGGGGGCAAACCGGGGAGCTGTTTTTT. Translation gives CATSDPRGQTGELFF.